Shown below are 27 T cell receptor beta chains from a single sample sequenced in a study of immune evolution from preneoplasia to lung adenocarcinoma. Sequencing used immunoSEQ multiplex PCR; TCRdb keeps in-frame clones, though not all of them. Of 5,100 or so clones in the sample, about four fifths are singletons; the top ten hold more than 14%. Specimen: FFPE normal lung tissue adjacent to the tumor. These receptors all stem from a person aged 50-70 years with lung adenocarcinoma.

The genes are TRBV19 and TRBJ1-4; maybe TRBD1 (5 bases). The germline V gene encodes CDR1 LNHDA and CDR2 SQIVND (reference sequence). The CDR3 is 12 amino acids. Deletions cut 5 bases from V and 9 bases from J, with 10 bases between. The CDR3 region has the DNA TGTGCCAGTAGTGAGGGACGGAAAAAACTGTTTTTT. Encoded protein: CASSEGRKKLFF.

This chain joins TRBV5-1 and TRBJ1-3, with TRBD1 as a possible D gene (5 bases). The CDR3 extends over 16 amino acids. Per germline, CDR1 SGHRS and CDR2 YFSETQ. Trimming stripped 4 bases from V and 2 bases from J, with 16 bases between. CDR3 nucleotide sequence: TGCGCCAGCAGCCAGATTCAGGGCTACACTGGAAACACCATATATTTT. Its protein is CASSQIQGYTGNTIYF.

In its sample, this clone was seen a few times. The rearrangement joins TRBV15 to TRBJ1-2, with D possibly being TRBD1 (6 bases). The germline gives CDR1 LNHNV, CDR2 YYDKDF (reference sequence). Trimming pared 5 bases from V and 7 bases from J, leaving 17 bases between. The CDR3 totals 14 residues. The CDR3 nucleotides read TGTGCCACCAGCGGGGGGGGACATCCGAGTGGCTACACCTTC. Its protein product is CATSGGGHPSGYTF.

The J gene is TRBJ2-1, the V gene TRBV10-2; 10 bases fit TRBD2. Losses at the gene ends were 4 bases for V and 7 bases for J; bases not matched to a gene: 4. This CDR3 has 14 amino acids. CDR1 and CDR2 (germline): WSHSY, SAAADI. CDR3: CASSASGRGNEQFF. CDR3 DNA: TGCGCCAGCAGTGCTAGCGGGAGAGGGAATGAGCAGTTCTTC.

The rearrangement joins TRBV7-9 to TRBJ2-1; 10 bases line up with TRBD2. V gave up 2 bases and J gave up 4 bases; unmatched junction bases: 5. Germline V lookup: CDR1 SEHNR, CDR2 FQNEAQ (reference sequence). This CDR3 spans 16 amino acids. DNA for the CDR3: TGTGCCAGCAGCTTACTCGGACTAGCGGAATACAATGAGCAGTTCTTC. Translating gives CASSLLGLAEYNEQFF. Full variable domain (outside the CDR3, taken from reference TRBV7-9 and TRBJ2-1): DTGVSQNPRHKITKRGQNVTFRCDPISEHNRLYWYRQTLGQGPEFLTYFQNEAQLEKSRLLSDRFSAERPKGSFSTLEIQRTEQGDSAMYLCASSLLGLAEYNEQFFGPGTRLTVL.

In DNA form, the CDR3 reads TGTGCCAGCAGCCCCCACACAGATACGCAGTATTTT. Translating it yields CASSPHTDTQYF. This chain connects TRBV9 to TRBJ2-3; D remains unclear. There are 12 residues in the CDR3. V lost 4 bases to trimming and J lost 2 bases, with 5 bases between them. CDR1 is SGDLS, CDR2 YYNGEE, per germline.

This clone was seen just once. The chain uses TRBV2 and TRBJ1-2; no clear D. V was cut by 2 bases and J by 4 bases, with 11 bases left in between. From germline, CDR1 is SNHLY and CDR2 FYNNEI. This CDR3 contains 14 residues. The chain's CDR3 is CASSERPGPYGYTF. Written as DNA, the CDR3 is TGTGCCAGCAGTGAAAGGCCAGGACCCTATGGCTACACCTTC.

V is TRBV7-8 and J is TRBJ2-7; D not certain. V lost 4 bases, J lost 5 bases, and 6 bases lay in between. CDR1 is SGHVS and CDR2 is FQNEAQ in the germline V gene. The CDR3 spans 11 residues. In nucleotides, the CDR3 is TGTGCCAGCAGCTGGTTGGACGAGCAGTACTTC. Encoded protein: CASSWLDEQYF.

This clone was found a few times. This specimen includes other DNA sequences encoding the same CDR3. V gene TRBV10-3 combines with J gene TRBJ2-5, with TRBD2 matching over 7 bases. Per germline, CDR1 ENHRY and CDR2 SYGVKD. CDR3 length: 14 residues. J lost 2 bases, V lost 6 bases, and 6 bases had no gene match. CDR3 loop: CAISERDDQETQYF. CDR3 DNA sequence: TGTGCCATCAGCGAGCGGGACGATCAAGAGACCCAGTACTTC.

The chain is built from TRBV10-1 and TRBJ2-7; D could derive from TRBD1 or TRBD2 (5 bases each). CDR3 length equals 12 residues. V dropped 8 bases and J dropped 2 bases, with 10 bases sitting between them. From germline, CDR1 is WNHNN and CDR2 SYGVQD (reference sequence). This CDR3 is CASGTGPYEQYF. Here the CDR3 DNA reads TGCGCCAGCGGGACGGGGCCCTACGAGCAGTACTTC.

V is TRBV2 and J is TRBJ2-5; 8 positions match TRBD1. Per the germline V gene, CDR1 is SNHLY and CDR2 is FYNNEI. V lost 7 bases and J lost 4; bases outside the gene matches: 5. The CDR3 is made up of 13 amino acids. The CDR3 is CASTDREIETQYF. CDR3 nucleotide sequence: TGTGCCAGCACGGACAGGGAGATAGAGACCCAGTACTTC.

V usage is TRBV29-1 and J usage is TRBJ2-3, with D maybe TRBD1 (8 bases). The CDR3 is 14 residues long. Trimming took 4 bases from V and 2 from J, leaving 13 bases between them. Germline V CDR1 and CDR2: SQVTM, ANQGSEA. CDR3: CSVGGGQVTDTQYF. In nucleotides, the CDR3 is TGCAGCGTTGGGGGGGGACAGGTCACAGATACGCAGTATTTT.

CDR3: CSVVSGDGETQYF. Here the CDR3 DNA reads TGCAGCGTTGTGTCAGGGGATGGAGAGACCCAGTACTTC. The chain combines TRBV29-1 with TRBJ2-5; D perhaps matches TRBD1 (6 bases). Germline CDR1 SQVTM, CDR2 ANQGSEA. This CDR3 contains 13 residues. V lost 4 bases, J lost 4 bases, and 13 bases lay in between.

This chain connects TRBV7-2 to TRBJ1-3; no firm D call. The V and J ends lost 7 bases and 0 bases respectively, with 13 bases between them. Germline CDR1 reads SGHTA; CDR2 reads FQGNSA. The CDR3 is 15 residues long. CDR3 in amino acids: CASNPSLLSGNTIYF. The CDR3 DNA follows: TGTGCCAGCAACCCAAGTCTACTCTCTGGAAACACCATATATTTT.

The J gene is TRBJ1-5, the V gene TRBV25-1; TRBD1 matches at 7 bases. This CDR3 region has 14 residues. CDR1 is MGHDK, CDR2 SYGVNS, per germline. The J segment lost 2 bases and the V segment lost 3 bases, leaving 1 base of the junction unmatched. The CDR3 bases are TGTGCCAGCAGTGATCAGGGGGGCAATCAGCCCCAGCATTTT. Translation: CASSDQGGNQPQHF.

The chain is built from TRBV2 and TRBJ2-1; 7 bases align to TRBD2. Germline lookup yields CDR1 SNHLY and CDR2 FYNNEI. Trimming cost V 6 bases and J 3 bases; bases outside gene matches: 8. This CDR3 is 15 amino acids long. CDR3 nucleotides: TGTGCCAGCAGGGAAAACCGGGAGGACTACAATGAGCAGTTCTTC. Translation gives CASRENREDYNEQFF.

By its share, this clone is large. Other nucleotide sequences from this sample produce the same CDR3. This sequence joins TRBV28 and TRBJ2-7, with 10 bases identical to TRBD2. After removal of 6 bases from V and 4 bases from J, the junction contained 3 bases not matched to a gene. Germline V gene lookup returns CDR1 MDHEN and CDR2 SYDVKM. This CDR3 is 13 amino acids long. The CDR3 DNA reads TGTGCCAGCAGAGCGGGAGGGCCATACGAGCAGTACTTC. Translated: CASRAGGPYEQYF.

The gene calls are TRBV2 and TRBJ1-3; no firm D call. Germline CDR1 and CDR2: SNHLY and FYNNEI. The CDR3 has 16 residues. The ends were cut back, 4 bases at V and 0 bases at J, with 13 bases in the middle. CDR3 nucleotide sequence: TGTGCCAGCAGTGTCGGACCGACTGGCTCTGGAAACACCATATATTTT. Its protein product is CASSVGPTGSGNTIYF.

The chain couples TRBV7-8 to TRBJ1-4; a weak D match, TRBD1 (5 bases). This CDR3 spans 15 amino acids. Germline lookup yields CDR1 SGHVS and CDR2 FQNEAQ. Between the trimmed V and J ends, which lost 3 bases and 0 bases, there was a span of 8 bases. The CDR3 DNA reads TGTGCCAGCAGCTTCCGCAGGGCAACTAATGAAAAACTGTTTTTT. This sequence encodes CASSFRRATNEKLFF.

The chain employs TRBV7-8 and TRBJ2-5, with 8 bases that match TRBD1. The CDR3 contains 16 residues. Losses at the gene ends were 1 base for V and 4 bases for J; bases not matched to a gene: 8. The germline gives CDR1 SGHVS, CDR2 FQNEAQ. The CDR3 loop is CASSLGGQVSGETQYF. For the CDR3, the DNA is TGTGCCAGCAGCTTAGGGGGACAGGTGTCTGGAGAGACCCAGTACTTC.

This clone was seen more than once but under ten times. The rearrangement uses TRBV19 and TRBJ2-3; TRBD1 matches 10 bases. The CDR3 length is 15 residues. The V gene's germline CDR1 is LNHDA and CDR2 SQIVND (reference sequence). J gave up 6 bases and V 5 bases, and 8 bases lay outside the gene matches. The CDR3 region is CASSADRGQGDTQYF. DNA for the CDR3: TGTGCCAGTAGTGCCGACAGGGGGCAGGGCGATACGCAGTATTTT.

The chain is built from TRBV28 and TRBJ2-7; TRBD2 agrees at 12 bases. J gave up 6 bases and V 6 bases, and 9 bases lay outside the gene matches. From germline, CDR1 is MDHEN and CDR2 SYDVKM. CDR3 length: 15 residues. The DNA for the CDR3 is TGTGCCAGCAGCTCACTAGCGGGAGGAGCGGGCGAGCAGTACTTC. This translates into CASSSLAGGAGEQYF.

This clone was detected only a few times. The chain carries TRBV14 and TRBJ2-1; D possibly matches TRBD1 or TRBD2 (5 bases each). Germline V CDR1 and CDR2: SGHDN, FVKESK. The CDR3 length is 15 residues. V was cut by 0 bases and J by 7 bases, with 13 bases left in between. CDR3 protein: CASSQEGTLKNEQFF. CDR3 coding DNA: TGTGCCAGCAGCCAAGAAGGGACCCTTAAGAATGAGCAGTTCTTC.

This clone was picked up a small number of times. V gene TRBV7-2 combines with J gene TRBJ2-3; D not resolved. CDR1 and CDR2 (germline): SGHTA, FQGNSA. The CDR3 consists of 13 residues. V lost 1 base and J lost 3, with 5 bases in between. Written as DNA, the CDR3 is TGTGCCAGCAGCTTAGTCCTGACAGATACGCAGTATTTT. It is translated as CASSLVLTDTQYF.

V is TRBV5-1 and J is TRBJ2-1; D gene unclear. The V gene lost 0 bases and the J gene lost 10 bases, with 11 bases spanning the gap. Germline V gene lookup returns CDR1 SGHRS and CDR2 YFSETQ. The CDR3 contains 13 residues. CDR3 residues: CASSLVGVSEQFF. For the CDR3, the DNA is TGCGCCAGCAGCTTGGTAGGCGTTTCCGAGCAGTTCTTC. Together with reference TRBV5-1 and TRBJ2-1, the CDR3 gives the full variable domain: KAGVTQTPRYLIKTRGQQVTLSCSPISGHRSVSWYQQTPGQGLQFLFEYFSETQRNKGNFPGRFSGRQFSNSRSEMNVSTLELGDSALYLCASSLVGVSEQFFGPGTRLTVL.

This clone was seen once. The chain recombines TRBV11-1 with TRBJ2-1; D is undetermined. Germline CDR1 reads SGHAT; CDR2 reads FQDESV (reference sequence). V shed 1 base and J shed 5 bases, with 12 bases lying between them. The CDR3 runs 15 residues. The DNA of the CDR3 is TGTGCCAGCAGCTTAGACCTATACGAGGACAATGAGCAGTTCTTC. Its translation is CASSLDLYEDNEQFF.

This clone was found a few times. In the same sample, other DNA sequences code for this CDR3. The V and J genes are TRBV30 and TRBJ2-7, with D perhaps matching TRBD1 (8 bases). Germline lookup yields CDR1 GTSNPN and CDR2 SVGIG (reference sequence). V was trimmed by 0 bases and J by 2 bases, leaving 11 bases between them. This CDR3 is 14 amino acids long. CDR3 sequence reads: CAWSVQGGTYEQYF. The CDR3 DNA sequence: TGTGCCTGGAGTGTACAGGGGGGGACCTACGAGCAGTACTTC.